This is a list of T cell receptor beta chains from one sample in a study of prognosis after radiotherapy for stage I lung cancer. MiXCR, applied by TCRdb to the multiplex PCR reads, yields one record per CDR3 protein. Of about 47,000 distinct CDR3 sequences listed, 30% to 35% are singletons. The source material was PBMCs, sampled before or after stereotactic body radiation therapy (not recorded which). The receptors originated from a donor aged 50 or older with non-small cell lung cancer. CDR3s include the opening cysteine and the closing phenylalanine or tryptophan. Fields, in order: J gene, clone size, V gene, D gene, CDR3 protein, CDR3 DNA. D genes are given only for firm matches. Clone size, where shown, is once, few, many, or a class for clones that have expanded.

j_call: TRBJ1-1
clone_size: -
v_call: TRBV5-5
d_call: -
cdr3_aa: CASSGGFRHTEAFF
cdr3_nt: TGTGCCAGCAGCGGGGGATTTCGGCACACTGAAGCTTTCTTT

j_call: TRBJ2-1
clone_size: -
v_call: TRBV11-3
d_call: -
cdr3_aa: CARGTYNEQFF
cdr3_nt: TGTGCCAGGGGGACCTACAATGAGCAATTCTTC

j_call: TRBJ2-3
clone_size: many
v_call: TRBV24-1
d_call: TRBD2
cdr3_aa: CATSGSSGRVPDTQYF
cdr3_nt: TGTGCCACCAGTGGCTCTAGCGGGAGGGTACCGGATACGCAGTATTTT

j_call: TRBJ1-5
clone_size: many
v_call: TRBV28
d_call: -
cdr3_aa: CASSFGRAARNQPQHF
cdr3_nt: TGTGCCAGCAGTTTTGGTAGGGCAGCCCGCAATCAGCCCCAGCATTTT

j_call: TRBJ2-6
clone_size: many
v_call: TRBV6-1
d_call: -
cdr3_aa: CASGDSPSGANVLTF
cdr3_nt: TGTGCCAGCGGAGACAGTCCCTCTGGGGCCAACGTCCTGACTTTC

j_call: TRBJ2-3
clone_size: many
v_call: TRBV18
d_call: -
cdr3_aa: CASSPPSADTQYF
cdr3_nt: TGTGCCAGCTCACCTCCTAGTGCAGATACGCAGTATTTT

j_call: TRBJ2-3
clone_size: many
v_call: TRBV5-1
d_call: TRBD2
cdr3_aa: CASSNNLAGDTQYF
cdr3_nt: TGCGCCAGCAGCAATAATCTAGCGGGCGATACGCAGTATTTT

j_call: TRBJ1-6
clone_size: -
v_call: TRBV12-3/TRBV12-4
d_call: -
cdr3_aa: CASSFISWEYNSPPHF
cdr3_nt: TGTGCCAGCAGTTTCATTTCATGGGAATATAATTCACCCCCCCACTTT

j_call: TRBJ2-6
clone_size: -
v_call: TRBV5-5
d_call: -
cdr3_aa: CASSAGMGVKAGANVLTF
cdr3_nt: TGTGCCAGCAGCGCCGGGATGGGGGTAAAAGCCGGGGCCAACGTCCTGACTTTC

j_call: TRBJ2-3
clone_size: many
v_call: TRBV20-1
d_call: TRBD2
cdr3_aa: CSASVGLAGPTDTQYF
cdr3_nt: TGCAGTGCTAGCGTAGGGCTAGCGGGACCCACAGATACGCAGTATTTT

j_call: TRBJ2-3
clone_size: -
v_call: TRBV7-9
d_call: TRBD2
cdr3_aa: CASGPIGLAGGNRDTDTQYF
cdr3_nt: TGTGCCAGCGGACCAATCGGACTAGCGGGAGGTAATCGGGACACAGATACGCAGTATTTT

j_call: TRBJ2-3
clone_size: many
v_call: TRBV19
d_call: -
cdr3_aa: CASNPGFGSDTQYF
cdr3_nt: TGTGCCAGTAACCCCGGATTTGGATCGGATACGCAGTATTTT

j_call: TRBJ1-2
clone_size: -
v_call: TRBV20-1
d_call: -
cdr3_aa: CSARDRQGGPNYGYTF
cdr3_nt: TGCAGTGCTAGAGATCGCCAGGGAGGCCCTAACTATGGCTACACCTTC